Listed below are T cell receptor beta chains from one sample, sequenced in a study of blood T cell repertoires in COVID-19. Profiled with immunoSEQ multiplex PCR; TCRdb holds only in-frame clones, not every one. The data show 130,000 or so clones, roughly 80% seen once. Material for sequencing was peripheral blood. Every receptor here comes from a man between 60 and 70 years old with acute or convalescent COVID-19. The CDR3 runs from the conserved cysteine through the conserved F or W. A D gene is named only where the DNA matches it firmly. Not every row has a clone size; where given, it reads once, few, many or a size class.

V	D	J	size	DNA	CDR3
TRBV19	TRBD1	TRBJ2-7	NA	TGTGCCGGGCGACAGGGGAAGGAATTAGAGCAGTACTTC	CAGRQGKELEQYF
TRBV14	TRBD1	TRBJ1-2	NA	TGTGCCAGCAGCCAACCGGGACAGGGATCAGATGGCTACACCTTC	CASSQPGQGSDGYTF
TRBV4-2	NA	TRBJ2-3	NA	TGTGCCAGCAGCCAAGAAGAAGGGGCAGGACAACCCACAGATACGCAGTATTTT	CASSQEEGAGQPTDTQYF
TRBV5-1	NA	TRBJ2-7	NA	TGCGCCAGCAGCTTGGAGGGGCGAACCTACGAGCAGTACTTC	CASSLEGRTYEQYF
TRBV19	TRBD1	TRBJ2-2	NA	TGTGCCAGTAGTATCCCGAGACAGGGGGCGTCTGGGGAGCTGTTTTTT	CASSIPRQGASGELFF
TRBV5-4	TRBD1	TRBJ1-2	NA	TGTGCCAGCAGCAACGGACAGGGGGGTGGCTACACCTTC	CASSNGQGGGYTF
TRBV19	NA	TRBJ1-5	NA	TGTGCCAGCCAGCGTACGGGTTTCGGGCCCCAGCATTTT	CASQRTGFGPQHF
TRBV5-1	TRBD1	TRBJ2-5	NA	TGCGCCAGTAGCTCCAGGGGGATGGGACAAGAGACCCAGTACTTC	CASSSRGMGQETQYF
TRBV6-5	NA	TRBJ1-2	NA	TGTGCCAGCAGTCGAGACATAAGGAATGGCTACACCTTC	CASSRDIRNGYTF
TRBV15	NA	TRBJ1-5	once	TGTGCCACCAGCAGAGATCTACAGCTCGTTAGCAATCAGCCCCAGCATTTT	CATSRDLQLVSNQPQHF
TRBV6-5	NA	TRBJ1-1	NA	TGTGCCAGCAGATACGACAGCGGGAAGAGTAGTGAAGCTTTCTTT	CASRYDSGKSSEAFF
TRBV6-5	TRBD1	TRBJ1-2	NA	TGTGCCAGCACCGGTGCAGGGGGTGTGAGTGGCTACACCTTC	CASTGAGGVSGYTF
TRBV6-1	NA	TRBJ2-4	NA	TGTGCCAGCAGTGAATCCGGAGGGGAGGCCTCCCCCAAAAACATTCAGTACTTC	CASSESGGEASPKNIQYF
TRBV7-8	NA	TRBJ2-2	few	TGTGCCAGCAGCTTAGTGTCCGCGAACACCGGGGAGCTGTTTTTT	CASSLVSANTGELFF
TRBV19	NA	TRBJ1-3	NA	TGTGCCAGTAGTATTGGGAGCTCTGGAAACACCATATATTTT	CASSIGSSGNTIYF
TRBV29-1	TRBD2	TRBJ2-7	few	TGCAGCGTTATAGCGGGAGGGAATTACGAGCAGTACTTC	CSVIAGGNYEQYF
TRBV7-2	NA	TRBJ2-7	few	TGTGCCAGCAGCTTAGGCCGTCGGGCCTACGAGCAGTACTTC	CASSLGRRAYEQYF
TRBV11-2	NA	TRBJ1-1	few	TGTGCCAGCAGCTCCCCTTTTGGAGTGATGAACACTGAAGCTTTCTTT	CASSSPFGVMNTEAFF
TRBV4-1	TRBD1	TRBJ1-5	NA	TGCGCCAGCAGCCCCCCGACAGGGAACCAGCCCCAGCATTTT	CASSPPTGNQPQHF
TRBV6-5	TRBD1	TRBJ1-2	NA	TGTGCCAGCAAGGAACAGGGGGGCTATGGCTACACCTTC	CASKEQGGYGYTF
TRBV13	NA	TRBJ2-7	once	TGTGCCAGCAGCTTAGTCGTACCGGGAGAGCAGTACTTC	CASSLVVPGEQYF
TRBV6-5	NA	TRBJ1-2	NA	TGTGCCAGCAGTTACGGGGTTTTGACAACGGGAGGCTACACCTTC	CASSYGVLTTGGYTF
TRBV23-1	TRBD1	TRBJ2-2	NA	TGCGCCAGCAGTCAATCCTGTCAGGGGGCGAACACCGGGGAGCTGTTTTTT	CASSQSCQGANTGELFF
TRBV9	TRBD1	TRBJ2-7	NA	TGTGCCAGCAGCGTTGGACAGGGTCACTCCTACGAGCAGTACTTC	CASSVGQGHSYEQYF
TRBV5-1	NA	TRBJ1-2	NA	TGCGCCAGCAGCCCTTCAGGCGAGAACTATGGCTACACCTTC	CASSPSGENYGYTF
TRBV12-3/TRBV12-4	NA	TRBJ1-6	NA	TGTGCCAGCAGTCGGACATTAAATTCACCCCTCCACTTT	CASSRTLNSPLHF
TRBV15	NA	TRBJ2-1	few	TGTGCCACCAGCAGAGATGGTCGGTACAATGAGCAGTTCTTC	CATSRDGRYNEQFF
TRBV29-1	NA	TRBJ1-2	NA	TGCAGCGTGAAGGGGTCAAACTATGGCTACACCTTC	CSVKGSNYGYTF
TRBV20-1	TRBD2	TRBJ2-1	once	TGCAGTGTCGCGGGAGTGAATGAGCAGTTCTTC	CSVAGVNEQFF
TRBV7-9	NA	TRBJ2-1	NA	TGTGCCAGCAGCGATAAGCGGAGGGTGTCGAATGAGCAGTTCTTC	CASSDKRRVSNEQFF
TRBV4-1	NA	TRBJ1-5	NA	TGCGCCAGCAGCCAAGGGACAATCCCTGGGAGCAATCAGCCCCAGCATTTT	CASSQGTIPGSNQPQHF
TRBV7-3	NA	TRBJ2-7	NA	TGTGCCAGCAGCTTAGAGGGAGGGGGCTACGAGCAGTACTTC	CASSLEGGGYEQYF
TRBV5-6	NA	TRBJ2-2	few	TGTGCCAGCGCGGGATCAAACACCGGGGAGCTGTTTTTT	CASAGSNTGELFF
TRBV24-1	NA	TRBJ2-7	NA	TGTGCCACCAGTGATTTGCTGACAGGGAGGTTGGGAGAGCAGTACTTC	CATSDLLTGRLGEQYF
TRBV5-5	NA	TRBJ1-2	NA	TGTGCCAGCAGCTTGGCGACAGACATCTATGGCTACACCTTC	CASSLATDIYGYTF
TRBV5-1	NA	TRBJ2-5	NA	TGCGCCAGCAGCTTGTCGGGCGGGAAACAAGAGACCCAGTACTTC	CASSLSGGKQETQYF
TRBV11-3	TRBD2	TRBJ2-2	NA	TGTGCCAGCAGTCACACATATGGGACTAGCGGGAGTACCGGGGAGCTGTTTTTT	CASSHTYGTSGSTGELFF
TRBV6-1	NA	TRBJ1-5	NA	TGTGCCAGCAGTGAAGGCGTTAATCAGCCCCAGCATTTT	CASSEGVNQPQHF
TRBV12-3/TRBV12-4	NA	TRBJ2-3	NA	TGTGCCAGCAGGTCCGGGTCCACAGATACGCAGTATTTT	CASRSGSTDTQYF
TRBV6-5	NA	TRBJ2-5	NA	TGTGCCAGCAAAGGCACAGGTCCAGGGACCCAGTACTTC	CASKGTGPGTQYF
TRBV10-3	TRBD1	TRBJ1-2	NA	TGTGCCATCAGTAGGACAGGGGAAGAGAATGGCTACACCTTC	CAISRTGEENGYTF
TRBV5-1	TRBD2	TRBJ2-2	NA	TGCGCCAGCAGCTTGGCTGGGACTACTAACACCGGGGAGCTGTTTTTT	CASSLAGTTNTGELFF
TRBV15	NA	TRBJ2-3	once	TGTGCCACCAGCACCCTTCCCAGGGGAAGGGTCCCAGATACGCAGTATTTT	CATSTLPRGRVPDTQYF
TRBV3-1/TRBV3-2	NA	TRBJ2-7	NA	TGTGCCAGCAGCCCTAGGGGACTTGGCTTGTACGAGCAGTACTTC	CASSPRGLGLYEQYF
TRBV7-2	NA	TRBJ1-2	NA	TGTGCCAGCAGCTTCGACAGGCTGAGCTATGGCTACACCTTC	CASSFDRLSYGYTF
TRBV6-5	TRBD2	TRBJ2-5	NA	TGTGCCAGCAATCTAGCGGGGGATGAGACCCAGTACTTC	CASNLAGDETQYF